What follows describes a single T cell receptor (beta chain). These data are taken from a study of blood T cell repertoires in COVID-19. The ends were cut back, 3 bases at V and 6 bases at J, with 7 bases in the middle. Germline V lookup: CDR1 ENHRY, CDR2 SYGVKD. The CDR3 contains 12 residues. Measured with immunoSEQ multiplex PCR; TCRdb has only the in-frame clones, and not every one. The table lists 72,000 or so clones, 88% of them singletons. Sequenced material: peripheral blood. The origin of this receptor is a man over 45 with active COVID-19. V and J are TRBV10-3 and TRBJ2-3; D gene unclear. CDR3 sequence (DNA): TGTGCCATCAGTGATGCCGCGGATACGCAGTATTTT. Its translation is CAISDAADTQYF.